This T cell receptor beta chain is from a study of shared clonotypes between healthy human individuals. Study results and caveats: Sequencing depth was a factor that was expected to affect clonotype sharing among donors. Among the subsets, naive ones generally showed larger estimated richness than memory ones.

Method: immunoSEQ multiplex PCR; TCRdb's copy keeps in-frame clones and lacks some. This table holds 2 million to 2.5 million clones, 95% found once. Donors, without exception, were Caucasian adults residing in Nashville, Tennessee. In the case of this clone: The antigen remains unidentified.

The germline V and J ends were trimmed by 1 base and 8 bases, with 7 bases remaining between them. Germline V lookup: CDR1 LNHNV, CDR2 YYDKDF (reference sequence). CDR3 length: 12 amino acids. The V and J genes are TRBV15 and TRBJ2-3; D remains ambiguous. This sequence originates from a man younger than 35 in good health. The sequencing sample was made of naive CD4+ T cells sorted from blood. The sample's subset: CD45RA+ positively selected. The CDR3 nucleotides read TGTGCCACCAGCAGAGTAGGTGGTACGCAGTATTTT. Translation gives CATSRVGGTQYF. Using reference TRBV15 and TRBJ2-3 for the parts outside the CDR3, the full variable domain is DAMVIQNPRYQVTQFGKPVTLSCSQTLNHNVMYWYQQKSSQAPKLLFHYYDKDFNNEADTPDNFQSRRPNTSFCFLDIRSPGLGDTAMYLCATSRVGGTQYFGPGTRLTVL.